The 22 T cell receptor beta chains below come from one sample, sequenced in a study of siplizumab effects on memory and regulatory T cells. TCRdb keeps only in-frame clones here, not all; method: immunoSEQ multiplex PCR. The sample lists roughly 100,000 clones; roughly nine tenths were seen once. The sample taken for sequencing was CD4+ T cells sorted from blood. The source of these receptors is a human donor in good health.

The rearrangement joins TRBV7-9 to TRBJ2-2; D ambiguous. Germline CDR1 reads SEHNR; CDR2 reads FQNEAQ (reference sequence). CDR3 size: 15 residues. The V end was cut by 5 bases, the J end by 7 bases, with 17 bases between. The CDR3 DNA sequence: TGTGCCAGCAGCCCAGTCAGTGGTGTGGTCGGGGAGCTGTTTTTT. Translated, it gives CASSPVSGVVGELFF.

V and J are TRBV4-2 and TRBJ2-7; D not certain. The CDR3 contains 15 residues. Germline CDR1 reads LGHNA; CDR2 reads YNFKEQ. With 0 bases removed from V and 4 bases from J, the gap between germline ends came to 13 bases. The CDR3 nucleotides read TGTGCCAGCAGCCAAGATTTAGGGTCACCTTACGAGCAGTACTTC. Amino acid sequence: CASSQDLGSPYEQYF.

CDR3 protein: CAISEPGQGNTEAFF. The CDR3 DNA reads TGTGCCATCAGTGAGCCAGGACAGGGGAACACTGAAGCTTTCTTT. V and J are TRBV10-3 and TRBJ1-1; TRBD1 agrees at 8 bases. After removal of 2 bases from V and 1 base from J, the junction contained 3 bases not matched to a gene. Germline CDR1 ENHRY, CDR2 SYGVKD. The CDR3 totals 15 residues.

This rearrangement joins TRBV4-1 to TRBJ2-1; 10 bases are shared with TRBD2. The CDR3 totals 17 residues. Germline V lookup: CDR1 MGHRA, CDR2 YSYEKL. V was pared by 4 bases and J by 6 bases, with 12 bases of the junction left unmatched. The CDR3 reads CASSPGLAAKGVNEQFF. CDR3 coding DNA: TGCGCCAGCAGCCCTGGACTAGCGGCCAAGGGCGTCAATGAGCAGTTCTTC.

The V call is TRBV5-1, the J call TRBJ2-3, with D possibly TRBD2 on 5 matching bases. Deletions cut 6 bases from V and 2 bases from J, with 13 bases between. Germline lookup yields CDR1 SGHRS and CDR2 YFSETQ. This CDR3 comprises 14 residues. The chain's CDR3 is CASNRDLATDTQYF. For the CDR3, the DNA is TGCGCCAGCAATAGAGATCTAGCCACAGATACGCAGTATTTT.

CDR3 bases: TGTGCCACTTTCCGGGACTTGACGGCGAATGAGCAGTTCTTC. Encoded protein: CATFRDLTANEQFF. The chain uses TRBV28 and TRBJ2-1; D might be TRBD2 (6 bases). V was shortened by 10 bases and J by 7 bases, with 20 bases between the two germline ends. Germline assignment: CDR1 MDHEN and CDR2 SYDVKM. The CDR3 runs to 14 residues.

This clone was observed once. The chain combines TRBV30 with TRBJ1-3; 8 nucleotides line up with TRBD1. Germline CDR1 and CDR2: GTSNPN and SVGIG (reference sequence). The CDR3 has 12 residues. After removal of 8 bases from V and 4 bases from J, the junction contained 4 bases not matched to a gene. CDR3 nucleotides: TGTGCCGAGGGGGACAGGGGAAACACCATATATTTT. Translation: CAEGDRGNTIYF.

The sample holds one count of this clone. The genes are TRBV7-9 and TRBJ2-7, with a weak D call TRBD2 (5 bases). CDR1 and CDR2 (germline): SEHNR, FQNEAQ (reference sequence). The CDR3 runs 13 residues. The V gene lost 5 bases and the J gene lost 6 bases, with 14 bases spanning the gap. This chain's CDR3 is CASSPSGSAEQYF. CDR3 DNA: TGTGCCAGCAGCCCCAGCGGTAGTGCCGAGCAGTACTTC.

The V and J genes are TRBV28 and TRBJ2-3; D might be TRBD1 (6 bases). The V and J ends lost 6 bases and 2 bases respectively, with 15 bases between them. Germline-derived CDR1 and CDR2 are MDHEN and SYDVKM. The CDR3 covers 15 residues. The CDR3 sequence is CASRAQGSPTDTQYF. The DNA of the CDR3 is TGTGCCAGCAGGGCTCAGGGGTCCCCCACAGATACGCAGTATTTT. The variable domain in full, with the rest retrieved from reference TRBV28 and TRBJ2-3, is DVKVTQSSRYLVKRTGEKVFLECVQDMDHENMFWYRQDPGLGLRLIYFSYDVKMKEKGDIPEGYSVSREKKERFSLILESASTNQTSMYLCASRAQGSPTDTQYFGPGTRLTVL.

This chain joins TRBV11-2 and TRBJ2-1; D unresolved. Germline CDR1 is SGHAT and CDR2 is FQNNGV. The CDR3 spans 14 residues. With 0 bases removed from V and 2 bases from J, the gap between germline ends came to 5 bases. CDR3 DNA: TGTGCCAGCAGCTTAGAGTATGCCTACAATGAGCAGTTCTTC. Its translation: CASSLEYAYNEQFF. Full variable domain (rest looked up from reference TRBV11-2 and TRBJ2-1): EAGVAQSPRYKIIEKRQSVAFWCNPISGHATLYWYQQILGQGPKLLIQFQNNGVVDDSQLPKDRFSAERLKGVDSTLKIQPAKLEDSAVYLCASSLEYAYNEQFFGPGTRLTVL.

The gene calls are TRBV7-8 and TRBJ2-1; D call uncertain. V was trimmed by 1 base and J by 8 bases, leaving 21 bases between them. CDR1 is SGHVS, CDR2 FQNEAQ, per germline. This CDR3 comprises 17 residues. CDR3 DNA sequence: TGTGCCAGCAGCTTAGTTTCGGGCCACACGATAGACTATGAGCAGTTCTTC. It encodes CASSLVSGHTIDYEQFF.

This clone was counted between two and nine times. The gene calls are TRBV19 and TRBJ2-7; no reliable D call. The germline V gene has CDR1 LNHDA and CDR2 SQIVND (reference sequence). This CDR3 is built from 14 residues. V was shortened by 10 bases and J by 2 bases, with 18 bases between the two germline ends. The CDR3 DNA reads as TGTGCCACAACAGCGAGTGGGCATCCCTACGAGCAGTACTTC. Translated: CATTASGHPYEQYF.

The chain employs TRBV7-9 and TRBJ2-1, with D maybe TRBD2 (5 bases). V lost 5 bases, J lost 2 bases, and 13 bases lay in between. Germline loops: CDR1 SEHNR, CDR2 FQNEAQ (reference sequence). CDR3 length: 15 residues. The DNA for the CDR3 is TGTGCCAGCAGCGAGGCGGAGGCCCCCTACAATGAGCAGTTCTTC. It specifies CASSEAEAPYNEQFF.

The chain has TRBV7-2 and TRBJ2-1; D may correspond to TRBD1 or TRBD2 (5 bases each). The V and J ends lost 3 bases and 0 bases respectively, with 6 bases between them. This CDR3 comprises 14 residues. The V gene's germline CDR1 is SGHTA and CDR2 FQGNSA. Here the CDR3 reads CTSSFGGSYNEQFF. The CDR3 bases are TGTACCAGCAGCTTTGGGGGCTCCTACAATGAGCAGTTCTTC.

This chain connects TRBV28 to TRBJ1-4; D is perhaps TRBD1 (5 bases). V gave up 6 bases and J gave up 1 base, with 12 bases separating them. Germline CDR1 MDHEN, CDR2 SYDVKM. The CDR3 runs to 15 residues. The DNA of the CDR3 is TGTGCCAGCAGACCAAGACAGCTAACTAATGAAAAACTGTTTTTT. As protein: CASRPRQLTNEKLFF. The entire variable domain, with the rest obtained from reference TRBV28 and TRBJ1-4, is as follows: DVKVTQSSRYLVKRTGEKVFLECVQDMDHENMFWYRQDPGLGLRLIYFSYDVKMKEKGDIPEGYSVSREKKERFSLILESASTNQTSMYLCASRPRQLTNEKLFFGSGTQLSVL.

This clone was seen just once. V and J are TRBV7-2 and TRBJ1-4; D gene unclear. Trimming cost V 5 bases and J 5 bases, with 12 bases left between them. The germline V gene has CDR1 SGHTA and CDR2 FQGNSA. The CDR3 length is 14 residues. DNA of the CDR3: TGTGCCAGCAGCCAGAGGACGTGGAATGAAAAACTGTTTTTT. Translation gives CASSQRTWNEKLFF.

The chain uses TRBV9 and TRBJ2-5; D is unclear. Gene TRBJ2-7 matches the end of the DNA better, so the J call may be wrong. The CDR3 is made up of 13 amino acids. CDR1 SGDLS and CDR2 YYNGEE come from the germline V gene. CDR3 coding DNA: TGTGCCAGCAGCTCTAACAGATATGACGAGCAGTACTTC. It translates to CASSSNRYDEQYF.

The chain couples TRBV23-1 to TRBJ1-5; 8 positions match TRBD1. TRBV23-1 carries the ORF label, with uncertain function. Trimming at V came to 8 bases and at J to 2 bases, leaving 23 bases not matched to a gene. The CDR3 loop spans 20 amino acids. CDR3 DNA: TGCGCCAGCCTAACTCGAAGTGGGGACAGGCGGCTAACCCGCAATCAGCCCCAGCATTTT. It translates to CASLTRSGDRRLTRNQPQHF.

The chain is built from TRBV10-3 and TRBJ1-1; D ambiguous. CDR1 ENHRY and CDR2 SYGVKD come from the germline V gene. Trimming cost V 11 bases and J 3 bases, with 16 bases left between them. The CDR3 spans 13 residues. Here the CDR3 reads CAARLSPDTEAFF. In DNA form, the CDR3 reads TGTGCCGCACGGCTTTCTCCGGACACTGAAGCTTTCTTT.

This chain links TRBV9 with TRBJ2-2; TRBD1 matches at 8 bases. CDR1 is SGDLS, CDR2 YYNGEE, per germline. The CDR3 runs 16 residues. V shed 2 bases and J 1 base; nucleotides not matched to a gene: 4. In nucleotides, the CDR3 is TGTGCCAGCAGCGTTGCAGGGGGCCTGAACACCGGGGAGCTGTTTTTT. Its protein product is CASSVAGGLNTGELFF.

The chain combines TRBV27 with TRBJ2-3; the D is unclear. The CDR3 contains 14 residues. Trimming took off 6 bases at V and 1 base at J, with 11 bases between the two ends. The germline CDR1 and CDR2 sequences are MNHEY and SMNVEV (reference sequence). The CDR3 loop reads CASSAIGGTDTQYF. The CDR3 nucleotides read TGTGCCAGCAGCGCAATCGGAGGCACAGATACGCAGTATTTT.

The V and J genes are TRBV30 and TRBJ2-2; D is ambiguous. In germline, CDR1 is GTSNPN, CDR2 SVGIG (reference sequence). Deletions cut 4 bases from V and 3 bases from J, with 9 bases between. The length of the CDR3 is 13 residues. The CDR3 sequence: CAWKRSDTGELFF. CDR3 DNA: TGTGCCTGGAAGAGATCAGACACCGGGGAGCTGTTTTTT. The full variable domain, with the rest looked up from reference TRBV30 and TRBJ2-2, is SQTIHQWPATLVQPVGSPLSLECTVEGTSNPNLYWYRQAAGRGLQLLFYSVGIGQISSEVPQNLSASRPQDRQFILSSKKLLLSDSGFYLCAWKRSDTGELFFGEGSRLTVL.